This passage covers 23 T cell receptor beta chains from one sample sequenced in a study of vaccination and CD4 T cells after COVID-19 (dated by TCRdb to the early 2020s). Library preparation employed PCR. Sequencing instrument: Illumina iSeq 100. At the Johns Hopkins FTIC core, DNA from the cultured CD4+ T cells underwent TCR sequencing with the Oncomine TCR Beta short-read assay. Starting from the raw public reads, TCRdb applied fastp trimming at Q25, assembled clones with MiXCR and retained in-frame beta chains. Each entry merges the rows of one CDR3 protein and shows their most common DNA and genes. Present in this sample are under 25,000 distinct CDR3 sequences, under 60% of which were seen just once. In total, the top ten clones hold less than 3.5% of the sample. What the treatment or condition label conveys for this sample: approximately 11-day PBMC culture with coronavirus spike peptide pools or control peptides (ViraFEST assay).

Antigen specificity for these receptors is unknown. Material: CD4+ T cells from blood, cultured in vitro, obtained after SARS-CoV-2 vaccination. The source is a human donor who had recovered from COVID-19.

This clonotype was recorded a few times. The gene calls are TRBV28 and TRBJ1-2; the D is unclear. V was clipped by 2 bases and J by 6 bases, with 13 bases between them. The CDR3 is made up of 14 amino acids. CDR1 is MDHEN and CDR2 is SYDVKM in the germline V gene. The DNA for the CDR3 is TGTGCCAGCAGTTTACCGTTATCTGAAAATGGCTACACCTTC. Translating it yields CASSLPLSENGYTF.

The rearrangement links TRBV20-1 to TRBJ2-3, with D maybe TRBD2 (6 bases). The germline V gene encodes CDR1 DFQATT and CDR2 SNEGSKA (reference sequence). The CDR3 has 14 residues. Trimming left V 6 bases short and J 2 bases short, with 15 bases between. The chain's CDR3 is CSAPLGGYTDTQYF. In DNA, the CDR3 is TGCAGTGCCCCGCTTGGGGGGTACACAGATACGCAGTATTTT.

The CDR3 DNA reads TGTGCCAGCAGCCTGGCGGGACGATCGTACGAGCAGTACTTC. This codes for CASSLAGRSYEQYF. This chain uses TRBV7-8 with TRBJ2-7, with D maybe TRBD2 (6 bases). CDR3 length equals 14 residues. The V gene's germline CDR1 is SGHVS and CDR2 FQNEAQ. The V and J ends lost 5 bases and 4 bases respectively, with 15 bases between them.

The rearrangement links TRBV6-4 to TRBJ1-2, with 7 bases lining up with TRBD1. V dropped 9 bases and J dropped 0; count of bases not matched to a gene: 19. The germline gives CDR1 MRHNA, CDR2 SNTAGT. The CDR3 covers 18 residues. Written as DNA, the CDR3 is TGTGCCAGGCGGACAGGAACAGACACGGGGCGCTCTAACTATGGCTACACCTTC. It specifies CARRTGTDTGRSNYGYTF.

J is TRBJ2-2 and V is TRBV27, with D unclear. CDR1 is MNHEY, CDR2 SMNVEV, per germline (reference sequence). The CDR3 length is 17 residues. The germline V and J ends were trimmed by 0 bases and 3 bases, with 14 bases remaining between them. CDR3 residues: CASSLSPRSTYTGELFF. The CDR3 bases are TGTGCCAGCAGTTTATCGCCCAGGTCTACCTACACCGGGGAGCTGTTTTTT.

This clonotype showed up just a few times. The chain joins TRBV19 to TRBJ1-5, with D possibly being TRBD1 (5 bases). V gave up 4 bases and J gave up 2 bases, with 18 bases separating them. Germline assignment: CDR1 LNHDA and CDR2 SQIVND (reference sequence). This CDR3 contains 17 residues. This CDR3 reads CASSNVEGLRRNQPQHF. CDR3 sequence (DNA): TGTGCCAGTAGTAACGTAGAGGGGCTGCGGCGCAATCAGCCCCAGCATTTT.

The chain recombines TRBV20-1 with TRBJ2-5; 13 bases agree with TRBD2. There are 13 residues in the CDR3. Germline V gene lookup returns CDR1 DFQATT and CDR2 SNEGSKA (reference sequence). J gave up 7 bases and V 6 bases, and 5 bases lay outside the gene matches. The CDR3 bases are TGCAGTGCAACTAGCGGGAGGGTGGGGACCCAGTACTTC. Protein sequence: CSATSGRVGTQYF.

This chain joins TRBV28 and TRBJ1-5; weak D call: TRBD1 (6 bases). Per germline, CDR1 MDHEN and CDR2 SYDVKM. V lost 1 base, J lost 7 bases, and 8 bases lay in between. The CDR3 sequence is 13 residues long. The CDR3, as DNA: TGTGCCAGCAGTTTATTAGGGGGGCAGCCCCAGCATTTT. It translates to CASSLLGGQPQHF.

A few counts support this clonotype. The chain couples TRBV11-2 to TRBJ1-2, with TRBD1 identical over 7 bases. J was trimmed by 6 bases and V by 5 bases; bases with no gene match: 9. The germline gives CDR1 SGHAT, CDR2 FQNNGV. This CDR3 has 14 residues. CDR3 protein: CASSLMTGSDGYTF. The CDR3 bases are TGTGCCAGCAGCCTCATGACAGGGTCGGATGGCTACACCTTC.

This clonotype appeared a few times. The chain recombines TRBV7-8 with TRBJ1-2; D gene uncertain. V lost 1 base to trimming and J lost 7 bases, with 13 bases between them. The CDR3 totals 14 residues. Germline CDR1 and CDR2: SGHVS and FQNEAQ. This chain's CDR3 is CASSLDVKQAGYTF. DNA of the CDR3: TGTGCCAGCAGCTTAGATGTCAAGCAAGCTGGCTACACCTTC. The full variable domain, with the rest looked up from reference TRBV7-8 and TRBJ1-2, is GAGVSQSPRYKVAKRGQDVALRCDPISGHVSLFWYQQALGQGPEFLTYFQNEAQLDKSGLPSDRFFAERPEGSVSTLKIQRTQQEDSAVYLCASSLDVKQAGYTFGSGTRLTVV.

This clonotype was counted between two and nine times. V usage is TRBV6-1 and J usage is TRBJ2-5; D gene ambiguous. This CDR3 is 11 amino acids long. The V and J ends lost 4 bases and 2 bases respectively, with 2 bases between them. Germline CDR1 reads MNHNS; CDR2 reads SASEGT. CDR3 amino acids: CASSGQETQYF. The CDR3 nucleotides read TGTGCCAGCAGTGGACAAGAGACCCAGTACTTC.

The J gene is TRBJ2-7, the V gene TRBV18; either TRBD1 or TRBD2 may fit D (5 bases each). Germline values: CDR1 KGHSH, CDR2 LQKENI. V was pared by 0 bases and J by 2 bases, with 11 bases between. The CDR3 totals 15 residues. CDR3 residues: CASSPPGRTTYEQYF. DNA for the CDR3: TGTGCCAGCTCACCACCGGGACGGACGACCTACGAGCAGTACTTC.

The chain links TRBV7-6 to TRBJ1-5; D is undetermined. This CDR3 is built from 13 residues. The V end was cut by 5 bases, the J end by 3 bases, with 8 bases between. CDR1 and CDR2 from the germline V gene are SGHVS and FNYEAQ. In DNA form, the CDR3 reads TGTGCCAGCAGCCTACAGAACAATCAGCCCCAGCATTTT. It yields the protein CASSLQNNQPQHF.

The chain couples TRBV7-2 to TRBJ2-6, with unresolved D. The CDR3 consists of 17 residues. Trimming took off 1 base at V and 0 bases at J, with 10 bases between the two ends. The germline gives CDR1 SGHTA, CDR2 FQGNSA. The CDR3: CASSLVGSFSGANVLTF. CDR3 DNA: TGTGCCAGCAGCTTAGTGGGCAGTTTCTCTGGGGCCAACGTCCTGACTTTC.

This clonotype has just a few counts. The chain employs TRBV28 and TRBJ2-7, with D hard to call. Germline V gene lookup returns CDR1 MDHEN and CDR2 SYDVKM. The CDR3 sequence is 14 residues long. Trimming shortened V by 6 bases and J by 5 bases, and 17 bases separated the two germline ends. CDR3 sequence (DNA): TGTGCCAGCAGCCCTTTTGGTAGGCTCCACGAGCAGTACTTC. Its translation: CASSPFGRLHEQYF. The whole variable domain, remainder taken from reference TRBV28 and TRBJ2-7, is DVKVTQSSRYLVKRTGEKVFLECVQDMDHENMFWYRQDPGLGLRLIYFSYDVKMKEKGDIPEGYSVSREKKERFSLILESASTNQTSMYLCASSPFGRLHEQYFGPGTRLTVT.

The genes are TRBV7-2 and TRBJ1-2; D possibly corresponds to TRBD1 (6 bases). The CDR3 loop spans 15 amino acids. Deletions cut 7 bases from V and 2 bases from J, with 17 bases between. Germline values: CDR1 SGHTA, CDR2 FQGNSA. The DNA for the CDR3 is TGTGCCAGCAACGGACAAATAGGGGGGAACTATGGCTACACCTTC. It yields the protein CASNGQIGGNYGYTF. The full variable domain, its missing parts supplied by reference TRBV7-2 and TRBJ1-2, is GAGVSQSPSNKVTEKGKDVELRCDPISGHTALYWYRQSLGQGLEFLIYFQGNSAPDKSGLPSDRFSAERTGGSVSTLTIQRTQQEDSAVYLCASNGQIGGNYGYTFGSGTRLTVV.

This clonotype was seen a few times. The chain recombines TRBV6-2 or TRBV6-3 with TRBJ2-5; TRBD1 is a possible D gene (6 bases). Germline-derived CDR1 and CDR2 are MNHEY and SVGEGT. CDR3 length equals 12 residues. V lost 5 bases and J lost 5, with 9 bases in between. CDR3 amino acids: CASSNRVETQYF. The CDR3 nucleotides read TGTGCCAGCAGTAACAGGGTGGAGACCCAGTACTTC.

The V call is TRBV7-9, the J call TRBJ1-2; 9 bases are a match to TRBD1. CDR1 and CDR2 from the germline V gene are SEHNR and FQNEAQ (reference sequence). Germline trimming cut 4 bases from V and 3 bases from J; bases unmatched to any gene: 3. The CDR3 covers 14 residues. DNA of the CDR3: TGTGCCAGCAGCTGGGGACAGGGAGACTATGGCTACACCTTC. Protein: CASSWGQGDYGYTF.

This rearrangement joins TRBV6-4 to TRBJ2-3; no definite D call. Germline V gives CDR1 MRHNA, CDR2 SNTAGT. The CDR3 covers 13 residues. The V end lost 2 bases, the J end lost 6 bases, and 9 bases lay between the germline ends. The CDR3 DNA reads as TGTGCCAGCAGTGACAATTTCGGGGATACGCAGTATTTT. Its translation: CASSDNFGDTQYF.

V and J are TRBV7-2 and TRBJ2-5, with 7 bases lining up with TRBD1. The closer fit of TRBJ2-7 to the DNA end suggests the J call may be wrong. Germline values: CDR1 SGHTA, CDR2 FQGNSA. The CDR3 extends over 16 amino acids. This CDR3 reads CASSSTTGSFSYEQYF. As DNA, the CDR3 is TGTGCCAGCAGCTCTACGACAGGGAGTTTTTCCTACGAGCAGTACTTC.

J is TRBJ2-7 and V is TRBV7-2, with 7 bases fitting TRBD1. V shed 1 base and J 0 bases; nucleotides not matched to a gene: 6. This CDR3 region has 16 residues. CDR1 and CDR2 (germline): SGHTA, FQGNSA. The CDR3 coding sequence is TGTGCCAGCAGCTTAGGGCTGGACAGGAGCTCCTACGAGCAGTACTTC. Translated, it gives CASSLGLDRSSYEQYF.

CDR3 nucleotides: TGTGCCAGCAGTCGGACACCTAGCCGGGATCAGCCCCAGCATTTT. Its protein is CASSRTPSRDQPQHF. The V call is TRBV27, the J call TRBJ1-5; perhaps TRBD1 as D (5 bases). V was shortened by 5 bases and J by 5 bases, with 16 bases between the two germline ends. Germline CDR1 reads MNHEY; CDR2 reads SMNVEV (reference sequence). This CDR3 has 15 amino acids.

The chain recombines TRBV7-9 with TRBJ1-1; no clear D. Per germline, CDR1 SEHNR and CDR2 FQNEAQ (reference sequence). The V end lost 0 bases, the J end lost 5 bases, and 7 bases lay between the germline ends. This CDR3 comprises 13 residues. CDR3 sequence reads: CASSLAHGTEAFF. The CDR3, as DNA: TGTGCCAGCAGCTTAGCGCATGGAACTGAAGCTTTCTTT. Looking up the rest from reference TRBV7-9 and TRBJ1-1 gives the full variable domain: DTGVSQNPRHKITKRGQNVTFRCDPISEHNRLYWYRQTLGQGPEFLTYFQNEAQLEKSRLLSDRFSAERPKGSFSTLEIQRTEQGDSAMYLCASSLAHGTEAFFGQGTRLTVV.